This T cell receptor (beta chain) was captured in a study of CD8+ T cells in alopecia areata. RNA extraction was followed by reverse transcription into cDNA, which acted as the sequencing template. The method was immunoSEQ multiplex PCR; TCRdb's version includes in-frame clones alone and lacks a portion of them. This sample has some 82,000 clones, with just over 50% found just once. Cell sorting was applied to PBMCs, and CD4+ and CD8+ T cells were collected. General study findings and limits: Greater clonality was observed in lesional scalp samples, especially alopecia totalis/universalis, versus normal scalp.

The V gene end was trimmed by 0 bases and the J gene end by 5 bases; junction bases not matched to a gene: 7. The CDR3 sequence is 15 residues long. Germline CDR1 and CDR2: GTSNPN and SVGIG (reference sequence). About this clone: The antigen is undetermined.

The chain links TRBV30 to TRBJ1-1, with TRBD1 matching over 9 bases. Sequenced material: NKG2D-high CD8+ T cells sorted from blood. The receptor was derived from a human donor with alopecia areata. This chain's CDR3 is CAWSVGTGSFTEAFF. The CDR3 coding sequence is TGTGCCTGGAGTGTTGGGACAGGGTCGTTTACTGAAGCTTTCTTT.